This TCR beta chain was captured by sequencing in a study of blood T cell repertoires in COVID-19. As for the study in general: PBMCs, B-cell-depleted T cells, or T cells were the source of the cDNA or gDNA that made up the material.

V dropped 2 bases and J dropped 2; count of bases not matched to a gene: 5. Looked up from germline, CDR1 is MRHNA and CDR2 is SNTAGT. The length of the CDR3 is 16 residues. Original processing methods: Estimation of nucleated cell counts relied on the amplification of reference gene primers. This table comes from immunoSEQ multiplex PCR, and its TCRdb copy is limited to in-frame clones, with some not included. That table furnishes V, J and clone size, whereas the DNA furnished D and trimming. In the table there are about 90,000 clones, 86% of which are singletons. A single count supports this clone. Sequencing input: peripheral blood. The sequence was collected from a man at least 80 years old with acute or convalescent COVID-19. The V gene is TRBV6-4, the J gene TRBJ2-3; the match to TRBD2 covers 9 bases. CDR3 nucleotides: TGTGCCAGCAGTGACGGTGCGGGAGGGAACACAGATACGCAGTATTTT. Translation gives CASSDGAGGNTDTQYF.